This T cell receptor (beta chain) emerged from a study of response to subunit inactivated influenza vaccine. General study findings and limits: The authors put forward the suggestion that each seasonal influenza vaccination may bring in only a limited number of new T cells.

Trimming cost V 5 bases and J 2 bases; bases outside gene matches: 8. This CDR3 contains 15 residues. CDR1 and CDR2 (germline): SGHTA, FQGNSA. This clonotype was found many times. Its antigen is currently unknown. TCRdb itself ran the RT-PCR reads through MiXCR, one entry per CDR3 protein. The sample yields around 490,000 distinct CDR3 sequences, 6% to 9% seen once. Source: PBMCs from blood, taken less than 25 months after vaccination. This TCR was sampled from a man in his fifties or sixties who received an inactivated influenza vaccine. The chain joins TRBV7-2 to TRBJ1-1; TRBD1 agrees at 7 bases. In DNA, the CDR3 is TGTGCCAGCAGCATCTACAGGGGAACAAACACTGAAGCTTTCTTT. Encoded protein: CASSIYRGTNTEAFF.